The 27 T cell receptor beta chains in this list originate from one sample, sequenced in a study of relationships among human T cell subsets. CD4+CD25+ regulatory T cells came from anti-CD25 bead selection of positively selected CD4+ cells. TCR alpha and beta CDR3s were amplified from mRNA by semiquantitative ARM-PCR. Tagged nested gene-specific primers were used first, then communal superprimers amplified exponentially. A single record per CDR3 protein comes from TCRdb applying MiXCR to the multiplex PCR reads. The sample yields 13,000 to 15,000 distinct CDR3 sequences, 60% seen once. Sequences were obtained from Tregs sorted from blood. These receptors originate from a man in his forties or fifties in good health.

This clonotype has only a few counts. The chain joins TRBV4-1 to TRBJ2-7, with 8 bases aligning to TRBD2. The CDR3 totals 16 residues. The V segment lost 4 bases and the J segment 1 base; nucleotides outside the gene matches: 9. The germline CDR1 and CDR2 sequences are MGHRA and YSYEKL. Here the CDR3 reads CASSPVPSGRSYEQYF. The CDR3 DNA reads TGCGCCAGCAGCCCGGTACCCAGCGGGAGATCCTACGAGCAGTACTTC.

The chain is built from TRBV20-1 and TRBJ1-5; 7 nucleotides line up with TRBD1. The length of the CDR3 is 12 residues. J gave up 2 bases and V 5 bases, and 0 bases lay outside the gene matches. Germline V lookup: CDR1 DFQATT, CDR2 SNEGSKA (reference sequence). The CDR3 DNA is TGCAGTGCTGGGACAGGCAATCAGCCCCAGCATTTT. Amino acid sequence: CSAGTGNQPQHF.

This clonotype has a handful of counts. One end of the junction varies from germline; a read error may be responsible. CDR3 nucleotides: TGTGCTAGCAGCAAGGGACAGCTCATCACAGATACGCAGTATTTT. Amino acid sequence: CASSKGQLITDTQYF. This sequence joins TRBV7-7 and TRBJ2-3, with TRBD1 identical over 7 bases. This CDR3 region has 15 residues. CDR1 and CDR2 from the germline V gene are SSHAT and FNYEAQ (reference sequence).

This chain uses TRBV5-1 with TRBJ2-3, with D perhaps TRBD1 or TRBD2 (5 bases each). CDR1 is SGHRS, CDR2 YFSETQ, per germline. V lost 5 bases and J lost 9, with 25 bases in between. This CDR3 region has 16 residues. The CDR3 protein is CASRLRLGTGWDTQYF. The CDR3 DNA is TGCGCCAGCAGATTAAGGTTGGGAACGGGATGGGACACGCAGTATTTT.

The chain carries TRBV6-6 and TRBJ2-3; the match to TRBD2 covers 7 bases. Germline CDR1 MNHNY, CDR2 SVGAGI (reference sequence). Trimming cost V 6 bases and J 2 bases; bases outside gene matches: 5. This CDR3 has 14 residues. In nucleotides, the CDR3 is TGTGCCAGCAGCTCCGGGACTACCACAGATACGCAGTATTTT. Translation gives CASSSGTTTDTQYF.

V is TRBV29-1 and J is TRBJ1-1; possibly TRBD1 for D (5 bases). The CDR3 has 13 amino acids. V shed 0 bases and J shed 10 bases, with 15 bases lying between them. Germline V gene lookup returns CDR1 SQVTM and CDR2 ANQGSEA. Here the CDR3 reads CSVEDERDLRAFF. As DNA, the CDR3 is TGCAGCGTTGAAGATGAAAGGGACCTGAGAGCTTTCTTT.

A few counts support this clonotype. V gene TRBV6-1 combines with J gene TRBJ2-3; D is perhaps TRBD1 (6 bases). Trimming left V 8 bases short and J 2 bases short, with 17 bases between. This CDR3 region has 15 residues. Germline CDR1 and CDR2: MNHNS and SASEGT. CDR3 bases: TGTGCCAGCGTACTCTCAGGGGCCACCACAGATACGCAGTATTTT. Translating it yields CASVLSGATTDTQYF.

The gene calls are TRBV5-1 and TRBJ1-1; possible D gene TRBD1, 6 bases. Trimming removed 4 bases from V and 1 base from J, with 14 bases in between. The V gene's germline CDR1 is SGHRS and CDR2 YFSETQ. This CDR3 has 15 residues. CDR3 in DNA: TGCGCCAGCAGCAATGGAGGGGGTTCGAACACTGAAGCTTTCTTT. As protein: CASSNGGGSNTEAFF.

The genes are TRBV4-1 and TRBJ1-1; D might be TRBD1 (5 bases). Germline values: CDR1 MGHRA, CDR2 YSYEKL. The CDR3 runs 13 residues. V was cut by 3 bases and J by 8 bases, with 13 bases left in between. CDR3 in amino acids: CASSHRPGREAFF. In DNA form, the CDR3 reads TGCGCCAGCAGCCACCGACCGGGACGAGAAGCTTTCTTT.

This rearrangement joins TRBV2 to TRBJ1-6; TRBD1 matches at 9 bases. This CDR3 has 13 residues. The germline V gene has CDR1 SNHLY and CDR2 FYNNEI. Trimming took 8 bases from V and 8 from J; bases not matched to a gene: 4. The DNA for the CDR3 is TGTGCCAGCTTAGGGACAGGGTATTCACCCCTCCACTTT. Translated: CASLGTGYSPLHF. Complete variable domain (other parts from reference TRBV2 and TRBJ1-6): EPEVTQTPSHQVTQMGQEVILRCVPISNHLYFYWYRQILGQKVEFLVSFYNNEISEKSEIFDDQFSVERPDGSNFTLKIRSTKLEDSAMYFCASLGTGYSPLHFGNGTRLTVT.

The chain joins TRBV28 to TRBJ1-3; TRBD1 aligns across 8 bases. With V trimmed by 7 bases and J by 7 bases, 9 bases remained unmatched. Per germline, CDR1 MDHEN and CDR2 SYDVKM. CDR3 length equals 14 residues. This CDR3 is CASKPTGARNTIYF. The CDR3 bases are TGTGCCAGCAAACCGACAGGGGCAAGGAACACCATATATTTT.

V is TRBV4-1 and J is TRBJ2-1, with 10 bases that match TRBD1. The J call may be mistaken, given a closer DNA end match to TRBJ2-7. Germline V gene data show CDR1 as MGHRA and CDR2 as YSYEKL. The CDR3 covers 15 residues. DNA for the CDR3: TGCGCCAGCAGCCGGCCGGGACAGGGGACCTACGAGCAGTACTTC. Protein: CASSRPGQGTYEQYF.

The V gene is TRBV21-1, the J gene TRBJ1-3. TRBV21-1 is given as a pseudogene. This CDR3 is 21 amino acids long. CDR3: CASSKGVVGHLQNPGGNTIYF. In DNA, the CDR3 is TGTGCCAGCAGCAAAGGGGTTGTAGGGCACCTCCAAAACCCCGGTGGAAACACCATATATTTT.

The gene calls are TRBV4-1 and TRBJ1-1, with 7 bases fitting TRBD1. The CDR3 is 17 residues long. Looked up from germline, CDR1 is MGHRA and CDR2 is YSYEKL. Germline trimming cut 5 bases from V and 4 bases from J; bases unmatched to any gene: 16. Written as DNA, the CDR3 is TGCGCCAGCAGCAACGGGACAGTCCTACTACGAGGCACTGAAGCTTTCTTT. Protein: CASSNGTVLLRGTEAFF.

This clonotype was observed a few times. The chain recombines TRBV7-9 with TRBJ1-1; D unclear. V was trimmed by 5 bases and J by 3 bases, leaving 13 bases between them. The V gene's germline CDR1 is SEHNR and CDR2 FQNEAQ (reference sequence). This CDR3 contains 14 residues. The DNA for the CDR3 is TGTGCCAGCAGCAAAGGGATGGCGGACACTGAAGCTTTCTTT. It codes for CASSKGMADTEAFF.

In the case of this clonotype: At one of its ends the junction is not consistent with the germline gene, which may arise from a read error. This chain links TRBV28 with TRBJ2-7, with D possibly being TRBD1 or TRBD2 (5 bases each). CDR1 is MDHEN, CDR2 SYDVKM, per germline. This CDR3 comprises 11 residues. In DNA, the CDR3 is TGTGCCAGCAGCCGGGGCTACGGGCAGTACTTC. This encodes CASSRGYGQYF.

The rearrangement links TRBV7-8 to TRBJ2-1; the D call may be TRBD1 or TRBD2 (5 bases each). V was pared by 2 bases and J by 4 bases, with 15 bases between. Germline V gene data show CDR1 as SGHVS and CDR2 as FQNEAQ. The CDR3 runs to 16 residues. The CDR3 coding sequence is TGTGCCAGCAGCTTAAGTCCGGGACGCGGTTACAATGAGCAGTTCTTC. This translates into CASSLSPGRGYNEQFF.

This clonotype ranks as large. The chain links TRBV11-2 to TRBJ2-3; 7 bases are a match to TRBD1. The trim removed 1 base at V and 11 bases at J, leaving 3 bases unmatched. This CDR3 has 12 residues. The germline gives CDR1 SGHAT, CDR2 FQNNGV. The chain's CDR3 is CASSLGDRMQYF. CDR3 nucleotides: TGTGCCAGCAGCTTAGGGGACAGAATGCAGTATTTT.

The DNA for the CDR3 is TGTGCCAGCAGTCCAGGGCTAAGGGTCCAAGAGACCCAGTACTTC. It yields the protein CASSPGLRVQETQYF. V is TRBV25-1 and J is TRBJ2-5, with a tentative D call TRBD1 (5 bases). The ends were cut back, 5 bases at V and 1 base at J, with 14 bases in the middle. This CDR3 is 15 amino acids long. The germline CDR1 and CDR2 sequences are MGHDK and SYGVNS.

The gene calls are TRBV14 and TRBJ2-1; 7 bases are shared with TRBD2. Per germline, CDR1 SGHDN and CDR2 FVKESK. J gave up 4 bases and V 1 base, and 10 bases lay outside the gene matches. The CDR3 has 17 residues. The CDR3, as DNA: TGTGCCAGCAGCCAAGGCCCACTAGCGCGGGATTACAATGAGCAGTTCTTC. Encoded protein: CASSQGPLARDYNEQFF. Filled out from reference TRBV14 and TRBJ2-1, the complete variable domain reads EAGVTQFPSHSVIEKGQTVTLRCDPISGHDNLYWYRRVMGKEIKFLLHFVKESKQDESGMPNNRFLAERTGGTYSTLKVQPAELEDSGVYFCASSQGPLARDYNEQFFGPGTRLTVL.

This chain uses TRBV6-5 with TRBJ1-1; 7 bases line up with TRBD1. This CDR3 is 14 amino acids long. Looked up from germline, CDR1 is MNHEY and CDR2 is SVGAGI. J was trimmed by 2 bases and V by 4 bases; bases with no gene match: 4. The DNA of the CDR3 is TGTGCCAGCAGTTCCTGGACAGGAAACACTGAAGCTTTCTTT. This sequence encodes CASSSWTGNTEAFF.

CDR3 protein: CAISDSAQGYTF. The CDR3 DNA is TGTGCCATCAGTGATTCTGCCCAAGGCTACACCTTC. V is TRBV10-3 and J is TRBJ1-2; D is undetermined. From germline, CDR1 is ENHRY and CDR2 SYGVKD. V was cut by 3 bases and J by 8 bases, with 10 bases left in between. The CDR3 has 12 amino acids.

The chain combines TRBV10-3 with TRBJ2-7, with 9 bases identical to TRBD2. Germline loops: CDR1 ENHRY, CDR2 SYGVKD. The CDR3 sequence is 16 residues long. V shed 8 bases and J 0 bases; nucleotides not matched to a gene: 11. The CDR3 DNA sequence: TGTGCCATCGGGGGAACTAGCGGGCCGAGCTCCTACGAGCAGTACTTC. Protein product: CAIGGTSGPSSYEQYF.

V and J are TRBV28 and TRBJ1-1; 7 positions agree with TRBD1. V trimming: 6 bases; J trimming: 1 base; junction bases outside the gene matches: 8. Germline-derived CDR1 and CDR2 are MDHEN and SYDVKM. This CDR3 is 15 amino acids long. CDR3 bases: TGTGCCAGCAGACCATCGGACAGGCCGAACACTGAAGCTTTCTTT. This sequence encodes CASRPSDRPNTEAFF.

The gene calls are TRBV28 and TRBJ1-2; D ambiguous. V lost 0 bases and J 6 bases, leaving 8 bases between the germline ends. This CDR3 comprises 13 residues. In germline, CDR1 is MDHEN, CDR2 SYDVKM. CDR3 amino acids: CASSLWGLDGYTF. The DNA for the CDR3 is TGTGCCAGCAGTTTATGGGGCCTGGATGGCTACACCTTC.

The V and J genes are TRBV3-1 and TRBJ2-7; D not certain. CDR1 and CDR2 from the germline V gene are LGHDT and YNNKEL (reference sequence). Trimming shortened V by 4 bases and J by 3 bases, and 16 bases separated the two germline ends. CDR3 length: 15 residues. CDR3: CASSLRSGPIYEQYF. For the CDR3, the DNA is TGTGCCAGCAGCCTCCGCTCTGGGCCAATCTACGAGCAGTACTTC.

This sequence joins TRBV6-2 or TRBV6-3 and TRBJ1-1; D unclear. This CDR3 is built from 13 residues. V lost 5 bases, J lost 1 base, and 8 bases lay in between. Germline V lookup: CDR1 MNHEY, CDR2 SVGEGT. The CDR3 DNA follows: TGTGCCAGCAGTCAACCACCGAACACTGAAGCTTTCTTT. Its translation is CASSQPPNTEAFF.